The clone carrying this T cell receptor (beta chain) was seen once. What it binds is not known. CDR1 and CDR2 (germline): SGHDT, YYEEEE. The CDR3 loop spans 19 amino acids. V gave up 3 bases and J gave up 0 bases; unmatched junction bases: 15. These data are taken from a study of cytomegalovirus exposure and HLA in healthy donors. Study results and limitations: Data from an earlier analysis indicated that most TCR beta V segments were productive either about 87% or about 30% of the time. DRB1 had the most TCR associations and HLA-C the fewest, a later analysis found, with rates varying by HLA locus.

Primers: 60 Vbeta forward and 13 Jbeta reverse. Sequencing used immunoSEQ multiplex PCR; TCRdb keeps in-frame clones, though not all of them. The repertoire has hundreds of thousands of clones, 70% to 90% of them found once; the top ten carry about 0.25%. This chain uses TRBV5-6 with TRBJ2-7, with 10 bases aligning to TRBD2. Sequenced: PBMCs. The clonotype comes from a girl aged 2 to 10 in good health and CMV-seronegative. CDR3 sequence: CASSSRRLAGLRSSYEQYF. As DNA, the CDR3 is TGTGCCAGCAGCTCCCGGCGACTAGCGGGCCTTAGGAGCTCCTACGAGCAGTACTTC.